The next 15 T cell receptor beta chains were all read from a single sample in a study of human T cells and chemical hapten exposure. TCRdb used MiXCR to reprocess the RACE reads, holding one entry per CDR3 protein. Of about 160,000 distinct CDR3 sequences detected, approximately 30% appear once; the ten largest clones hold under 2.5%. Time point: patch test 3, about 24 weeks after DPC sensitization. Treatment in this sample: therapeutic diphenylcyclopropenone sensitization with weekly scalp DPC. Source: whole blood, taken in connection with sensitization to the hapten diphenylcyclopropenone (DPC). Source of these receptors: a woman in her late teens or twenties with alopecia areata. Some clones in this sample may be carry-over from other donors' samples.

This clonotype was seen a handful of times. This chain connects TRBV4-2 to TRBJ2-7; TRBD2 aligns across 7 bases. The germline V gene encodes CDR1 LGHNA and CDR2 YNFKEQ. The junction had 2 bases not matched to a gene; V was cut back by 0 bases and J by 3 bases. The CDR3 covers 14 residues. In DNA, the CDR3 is TGTGCCAGCAGCCAAGATCTAGCGGACTACGAGCAGTACTTC. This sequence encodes CASSQDLADYEQYF.

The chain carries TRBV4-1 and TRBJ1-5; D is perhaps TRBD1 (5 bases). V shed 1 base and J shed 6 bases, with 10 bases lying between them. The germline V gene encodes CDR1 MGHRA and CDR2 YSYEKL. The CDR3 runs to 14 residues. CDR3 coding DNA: TGCGCCAGCAGCCAAGTGGGGGTAGGTCAGCCCCAGCATTTT. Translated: CASSQVGVGQPQHF.

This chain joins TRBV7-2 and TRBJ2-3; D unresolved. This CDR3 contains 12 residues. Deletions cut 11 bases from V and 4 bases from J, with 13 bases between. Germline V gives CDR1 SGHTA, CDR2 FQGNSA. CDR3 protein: CAAAWIADTQYF. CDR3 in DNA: TGTGCCGCCGCCTGGATAGCAGATACGCAGTATTTT.

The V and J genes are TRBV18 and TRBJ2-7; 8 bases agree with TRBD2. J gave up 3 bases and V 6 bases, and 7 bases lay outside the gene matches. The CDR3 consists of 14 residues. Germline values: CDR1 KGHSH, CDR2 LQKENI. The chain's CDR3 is CASSTGLGRYEQYF. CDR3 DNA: TGTGCCAGCTCGACGGGACTAGGTCGCTACGAGCAGTACTTC. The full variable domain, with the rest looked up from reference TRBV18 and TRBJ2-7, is NAGVMQNPRHLVRRRGQEARLRCSPMKGHSHVYWYRQLPEEGLKFMVYLQKENIIDESGMPKERFSAEFPKEGPSILRIQQVVRGDSAAYFCASSTGLGRYEQYFGPGTRLTVT.

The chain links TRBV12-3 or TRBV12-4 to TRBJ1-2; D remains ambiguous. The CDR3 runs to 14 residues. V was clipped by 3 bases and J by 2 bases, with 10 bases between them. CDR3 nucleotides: TGTGCCAGCAGTTTGTCTCGCAGAAACTATGGCTACACCTTC. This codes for CASSLSRRNYGYTF.

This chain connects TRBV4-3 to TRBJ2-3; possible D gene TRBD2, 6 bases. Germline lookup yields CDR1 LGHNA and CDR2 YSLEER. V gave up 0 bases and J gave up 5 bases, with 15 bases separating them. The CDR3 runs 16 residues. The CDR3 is CASSQDLPAGQDTQYF. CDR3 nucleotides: TGCGCCAGCAGCCAAGATCTCCCCGCGGGGCAAGATACGCAGTATTTT.

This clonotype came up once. This chain's CDR3 is CASSSHLTLLNNVQFF. The CDR3 DNA follows: TGTGCCAGCAGCTCCCACTTGACACTCCTAAACAATGTACAGTTCTTC. The chain joins TRBV11-2 to TRBJ2-1; D call uncertain. Trimming cost V 4 bases and J 13 bases, with 26 bases left between them. Germline CDR1 is SGHAT and CDR2 is FQNNGV. The CDR3 length is 16 residues.

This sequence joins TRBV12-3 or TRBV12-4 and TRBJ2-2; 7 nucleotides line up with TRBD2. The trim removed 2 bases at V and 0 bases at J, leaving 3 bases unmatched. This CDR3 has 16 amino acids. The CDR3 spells CASSLLADANTGELFF. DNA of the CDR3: TGTGCCAGCAGTTTACTAGCGGACGCGAACACCGGGGAGCTGTTTTTT.

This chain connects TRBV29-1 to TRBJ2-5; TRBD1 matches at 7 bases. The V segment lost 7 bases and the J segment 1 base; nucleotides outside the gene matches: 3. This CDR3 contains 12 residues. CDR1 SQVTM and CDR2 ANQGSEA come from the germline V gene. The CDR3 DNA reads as TGCAGCGCCGCAGGGGGCCAAGAGACCCAGTACTTC. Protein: CSAAGGQETQYF.

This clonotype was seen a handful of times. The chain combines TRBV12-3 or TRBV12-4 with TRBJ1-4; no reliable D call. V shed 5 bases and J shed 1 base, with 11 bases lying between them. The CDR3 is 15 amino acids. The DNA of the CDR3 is TGTGCCAGCAGTCCGCGAATAGTAACTAATGAAAAACTGTTTTTT. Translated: CASSPRIVTNEKLFF.

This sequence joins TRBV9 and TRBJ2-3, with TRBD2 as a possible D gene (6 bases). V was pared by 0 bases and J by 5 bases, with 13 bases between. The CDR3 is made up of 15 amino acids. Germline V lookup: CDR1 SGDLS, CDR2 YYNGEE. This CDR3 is CASSVAGAPGDTQYF. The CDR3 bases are TGTGCCAGCAGCGTAGCGGGAGCGCCGGGAGATACGCAGTATTTT.

CDR3 protein: CAISEAFQETQYF. CDR3 nucleotides: TGTGCCATCAGTGAGGCTTTCCAAGAGACCCAGTACTTC. The gene calls are TRBV10-3 and TRBJ2-5; D uncertain. V lost 2 bases and J 1 base, leaving 5 bases between the germline ends. The germline gives CDR1 ENHRY, CDR2 SYGVKD. The CDR3 covers 13 residues.

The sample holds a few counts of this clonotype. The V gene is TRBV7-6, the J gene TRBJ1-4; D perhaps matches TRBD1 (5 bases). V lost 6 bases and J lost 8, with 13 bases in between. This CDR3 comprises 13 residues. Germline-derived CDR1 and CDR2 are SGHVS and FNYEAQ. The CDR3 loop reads CASRRQSGEKLFF. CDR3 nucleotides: TGTGCCAGCAGACGACAGTCTGGGGAAAAACTGTTTTTT.

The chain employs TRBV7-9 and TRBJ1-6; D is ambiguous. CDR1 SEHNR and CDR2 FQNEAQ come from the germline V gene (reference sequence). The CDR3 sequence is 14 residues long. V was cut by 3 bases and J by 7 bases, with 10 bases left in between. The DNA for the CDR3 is TGTGCCAGCAGCTTGGGATTGACGAATTCACCCCTCCACTTT. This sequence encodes CASSLGLTNSPLHF. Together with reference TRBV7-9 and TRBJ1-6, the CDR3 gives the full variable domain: DTGVSQNPRHKITKRGQNVTFRCDPISEHNRLYWYRQTLGQGPEFLTYFQNEAQLEKSRLLSDRFSAERPKGSFSTLEIQRTEQGDSAMYLCASSLGLTNSPLHFGNGTRLTVT.

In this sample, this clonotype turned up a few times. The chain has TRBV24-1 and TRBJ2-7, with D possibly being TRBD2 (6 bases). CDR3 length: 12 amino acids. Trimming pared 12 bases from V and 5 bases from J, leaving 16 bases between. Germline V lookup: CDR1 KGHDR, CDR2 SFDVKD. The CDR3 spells CAPGGGEDEQYF. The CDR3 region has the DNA TGTGCCCCGGGTGGAGGGGAGGACGAGCAGTACTTC.